This passage covers 6 T cell receptor beta chains from one sample sequenced in a study of post-analysis software for immune sequencing data. Points from the study as a whole: Controls showed lower frequencies than patients for five TRBV segments, and TRBV5-6, TRBV5-1 and TRBV20-1 were among these.

These TCRs are of unknown antigen specificity. Unique molecular identifiers tagged the TCR beta cDNA libraries. MiXCR was run by TCRdb on the PCR reads, yielding one entry per CDR3 protein. The table records hundreds of thousands of distinct CDR3 sequences, approximately 59% of them present only once. Sequenced material: blood. These receptors all come from a girl aged 2-9 years with multiple sclerosis.

The rearrangement joins TRBV29-1 to TRBJ1-1; 7 bases map to TRBD1. Per the germline V gene, CDR1 is SQVTM and CDR2 is ANQGSEA. The trim removed 7 bases at V and 4 bases at J, leaving 6 bases unmatched. This CDR3 contains 12 residues. The CDR3 reads CSGGQSGTEAFF. CDR3 DNA sequence: TGCAGCGGGGGACAGTCTGGCACTGAAGCTTTCTTT.

This rearrangement joins TRBV4-3 to TRBJ2-3, with TRBD1 as a possible D gene (6 bases). The CDR3 is 15 residues long. Trimming took off 3 bases at V and 7 bases at J, with 17 bases between the two ends. Germline CDR1 reads LGHNA; CDR2 reads YSLEER. CDR3: CASSQDLQGRNTQYF. CDR3 nucleotides: TGCGCCAGCAGCCAGGATCTACAGGGCCGGAATACGCAGTATTTT.

The chain uses TRBV6-6 and TRBJ1-1, with TRBD1 matching over 11 bases. V trimming: 5 bases; J trimming: 4 bases; junction bases outside the gene matches: 9. CDR1 is MNHNY and CDR2 is SVGAGI in the germline V gene (reference sequence). The CDR3 has 16 residues. The CDR3 DNA reads TGTGCCAGCAGTCCAGATGGACAGGGGGCGGCCACTGAAGCTTTCTTT. Protein product: CASSPDGQGAATEAFF.

The CDR3 bases are TGCAGTGCTAGCGGGGGGGCGAATACGCAGTATTTT. Protein sequence: CSASGGANTQYF. The chain uses TRBV20-1 and TRBJ2-3; 8 nucleotides line up with TRBD2. Germline CDR1 and CDR2: DFQATT and SNEGSKA (reference sequence). The CDR3 extends over 12 amino acids. V was pared by 3 bases and J by 7 bases, with 3 bases of the junction left unmatched.

The chain uses TRBV6-4 and TRBJ2-5; D may be TRBD2 (5 bases). There are 10 residues in the CDR3. V was trimmed by 7 bases and J by 11 bases, leaving 11 bases between them. Germline V gives CDR1 MRHNA, CDR2 SNTAGT. CDR3: CASNVGGQYF. CDR3 sequence (DNA): TGTGCCAGCAATGTGGGCGGGCAGTACTTC.

The gene calls are TRBV18 and TRBJ2-1, with D hard to call. The V and J ends lost 1 base and 0 bases respectively, with 10 bases between them. The CDR3 runs 16 residues. Germline CDR1 KGHSH, CDR2 LQKENI. As DNA, the CDR3 is TGTGCCAGCTCACCACTATCCAGGAGCTCCTACAATGAGCAGTTCTTC. Encoded protein: CASSPLSRSSYNEQFF.